This TCR beta chain was recorded in a study of shared clonotypes between healthy human individuals. This CDR3 comprises 15 residues. Germline CDR1 SGHRS, CDR2 YFSETQ. V lost 6 bases to trimming and J lost 0 bases, with 15 bases between them. PBMC DNA, left unsorted, was sequenced on ten immunoSEQ deep assay plates. Sequencing was performed with immunoSEQ multiplex PCR; in TCRdb, only in-frame clones are kept and a portion is missing. The sample consists of over 400,000 clones, around 73% of them appearing once. Each of the donors was a healthy adult who was HIV-negative and had not had a recent acute infection or vaccination.

Material: PBMCs. The chain is built from TRBV5-1 and TRBJ2-5; D unresolved. The clonotype was recovered from a woman in her 40s in good health. Some clones in this sample may be carry-over from other donors' samples. The CDR3 DNA is TGCGCCAGCAACCCGGATGCAGGAGACCAAGAGACCCAGTACTTC. This encodes CASNPDAGDQETQYF. Supplemented by reference TRBV5-1 and TRBJ2-5, the full variable domain reads KAGVTQTPRYLIKTRGQQVTLSCSPISGHRSVSWYQQTPGQGLQFLFEYFSETQRNKGNFPGRFSGRQFSNSRSEMNVSTLELGDSALYLCASNPDAGDQETQYFGPGTRLLVL.